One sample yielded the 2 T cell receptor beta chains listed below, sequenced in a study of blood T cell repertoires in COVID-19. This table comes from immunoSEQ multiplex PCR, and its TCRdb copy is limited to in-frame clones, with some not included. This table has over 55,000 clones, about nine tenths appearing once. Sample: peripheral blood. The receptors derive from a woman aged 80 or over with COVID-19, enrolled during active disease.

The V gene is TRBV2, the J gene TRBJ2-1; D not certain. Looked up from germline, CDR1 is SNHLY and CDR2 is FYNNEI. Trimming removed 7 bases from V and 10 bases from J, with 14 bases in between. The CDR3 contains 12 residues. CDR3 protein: CASTPSRGEQFF. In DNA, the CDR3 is TGTGCCAGCACCCCCTCGAGAGGAGAGCAGTTCTTC.

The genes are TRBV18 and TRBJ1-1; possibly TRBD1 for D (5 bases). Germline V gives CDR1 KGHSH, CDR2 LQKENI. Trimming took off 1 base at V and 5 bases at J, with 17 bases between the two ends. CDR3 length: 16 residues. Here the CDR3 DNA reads TGTGCCAGCTCACCACTCCCGACAGCCCCGAGGACTGAAGCTTTCTTT. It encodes CASSPLPTAPRTEAFF.